These 17 T cell receptor beta chains share one sample of origin, sequenced in a study of blood T cell repertoires in COVID-19. The assay was immunoSEQ multiplex PCR, and TCRdb's table has in-frame clones only and misses some. The profile shows about 320,000 clones, more than 75% of them singletons. The specimen sequenced was PBMCs or T cells enriched from blood (not recorded which). The source is a man aged 55 to 70 who had recovered from COVID-19.

The CDR3 loop is CASSSPGSQYEQYF. The CDR3, as DNA: TGTGCCAGCAGTTCCCCAGGTTCCCAATACGAGCAGTACTTC. The chain is built from TRBV6-5 and TRBJ2-7; D gene ambiguous. The CDR3 spans 14 residues. The V end was cut by 4 bases, the J end by 4 bases, with 14 bases between. Germline loops: CDR1 MNHEY, CDR2 SVGAGI.

The rearrangement links TRBV5-6 to TRBJ2-7; 10 bases align to TRBD1. CDR1 is SGHDT, CDR2 YYEEEE, per germline. This CDR3 comprises 15 residues. V shed 1 base, J shed 3 bases, and the junction held 4 bases outside the gene matches. The CDR3: CASSLLRTGGYEQYF. The CDR3 nucleotides read TGTGCCAGCAGCTTGTTGCGGACAGGGGGCTACGAGCAGTACTTC.

With regard to this clone: Other DNA sequences in this sample translate to the same CDR3. The CDR3 here is CASSPQGAYNEQFF. CDR3 nucleotide sequence: TGTGCCAGCAGCCCGCAGGGGGCCTACAATGAGCAGTTCTTC. This chain uses TRBV9 with TRBJ2-1, with TRBD1 matching over 7 bases. The CDR3 loop spans 14 amino acids. Germline loops: CDR1 SGDLS, CDR2 YYNGEE. The V gene end was trimmed by 4 bases and the J gene end by 2 bases; junction bases not matched to a gene: 3. Full variable domain (remainder filled in from reference TRBV9 and TRBJ2-1): DSGVTQTPKHLITATGQRVTLRCSPRSGDLSVYWYQQSLDQGLQFLIQYYNGEERAKGNILERFSAQQFPDLHSELNLSSLELGDSALYFCASSPQGAYNEQFFGPGTRLTVL.

The chain recombines TRBV11-3 with TRBJ2-1; 8 bases line up with TRBD2. Germline V gene lookup returns CDR1 SGHNT and CDR2 YENEEA. V gave up 5 bases and J gave up 6 bases; unmatched junction bases: 15. The CDR3 is 17 amino acids. This chain's CDR3 is CASSQATERLAGNEQFF. The CDR3 bases are TGTGCCAGCAGCCAGGCGACAGAGAGGCTAGCGGGCAATGAGCAGTTCTTC.

This clone has just one count. The rearrangement joins TRBV5-1 to TRBJ2-7, with TRBD1 as a possible D gene (5 bases). The V and J ends lost 0 bases and 0 bases respectively, with 13 bases between them. CDR1 SGHRS and CDR2 YFSETQ come from the germline V gene. This CDR3 has 16 residues. CDR3 residues: CASSLGEGALSYEQYF. The CDR3, as DNA: TGCGCCAGCAGCTTGGGGGAAGGGGCCCTCTCCTACGAGCAGTACTTC.

The chain employs TRBV7-8 and TRBJ2-7; 11 positions match TRBD1. The germline V gene encodes CDR1 SGHVS and CDR2 FQNEAQ. The CDR3 extends over 14 amino acids. J was trimmed by 5 bases and V by 1 base; bases with no gene match: 1. CDR3 in DNA: TGTGCCAGCAGCTTAGGGGACAGGGGGAACGAGCAGTACTTC. Its translation is CASSLGDRGNEQYF. The variable domain in full, completed from reference TRBV7-8 and TRBJ2-7, reads GAGVSQSPRYKVAKRGQDVALRCDPISGHVSLFWYQQALGQGPEFLTYFQNEAQLDKSGLPSDRFFAERPEGSVSTLKIQRTQQEDSAVYLCASSLGDRGNEQYFGPGTRLTVT.

The chain is built from TRBV3-1 (or the pseudogene TRBV3-2) and TRBJ2-7; a possible D gene is TRBD1 (5 bases). The CDR3 is made up of 15 amino acids. Trimming shortened V by 0 bases and J by 2 bases, and 11 bases separated the two germline ends. Germline CDR1 is LGHDT and CDR2 is YNNKEL (reference sequence). CDR3 sequence: CASSQDWQGTYEQYF. The DNA of the CDR3 is TGTGCCAGCAGCCAAGATTGGCAGGGAACCTACGAGCAGTACTTC.

The chain uses TRBV7-8 and TRBJ1-1, with 8 bases fitting TRBD1. The CDR3 is 17 residues long. Trimming removed 5 bases from V and 0 bases from J; junction bases left unmatched: 11. Germline V lookup: CDR1 SGHVS, CDR2 FQNEAQ. The CDR3 nucleotides are TGTGCCAGCAGCCGCAAACAGGGGGAAGGGATGAACACTGAAGCTTTCTTT. It yields the protein CASSRKQGEGMNTEAFF.

The rearrangement links TRBV6-2 or TRBV6-3 to TRBJ2-7; weak D call: TRBD2 (6 bases). Germline V lookup: CDR1 MNHEY, CDR2 SVGEGT. The CDR3 contains 18 residues. V shed 5 bases and J shed 4 bases, with 27 bases lying between them. The CDR3 DNA is TGTGCCAGCAGTCTGACTTTTCCCCCCGGGAGTTACGAATACGAGCAGTACTTC. It codes for CASSLTFPPGSYEYEQYF.

The V gene is TRBV10-3, the J gene TRBJ1-4; TRBD1 is a possible D gene (6 bases). V lost 6 bases and J 4 bases, leaving 12 bases between the germline ends. Germline-derived CDR1 and CDR2 are ENHRY and SYGVKD. The CDR3 totals 14 residues. In nucleotides, the CDR3 is TGTGCCATCAGCGATGGACAGTATAATGAAAAACTGTTTTTT. This sequence encodes CAISDGQYNEKLFF.

The rearrangement joins TRBV7-8 to TRBJ1-6; weak D call: TRBD1 (5 bases). CDR3 length: 15 residues. The V end was cut by 1 base, the J end by 10 bases, with 14 bases between. Germline V CDR1 and CDR2: SGHVS, FQNEAQ. As DNA, the CDR3 is TGTGCCAGCAGCTTAGTTAGGGCAGGGTGGTCACCCCTCCACTTT. Translated: CASSLVRAGWSPLHF.

The chain joins TRBV27 to TRBJ1-5; 8 bases line up with TRBD1. Germline CDR1 and CDR2: MNHEY and SMNVEV (reference sequence). This CDR3 spans 15 amino acids. With 4 bases clipped from V and 2 bases from J, the junction kept 4 bases outside the gene matches. The CDR3 DNA reads as TGTGCCAGCAGTTCCCTGACAGGGGGCAATCAGCCCCAGCATTTT. Its translation: CASSSLTGGNQPQHF.

The J gene is TRBJ2-1, the V gene TRBV4-1; 15 nucleotides line up with TRBD2. Per germline, CDR1 MGHRA and CDR2 YSYEKL. The CDR3 is 15 residues long. After removal of 1 base from V and 12 bases from J, the junction contained 4 bases not matched to a gene. The CDR3 DNA sequence: TGCGCCAGCAGCCAAGGGGGACTAGCGGGAGGAAGGCAGTTCTTC. Its protein is CASSQGGLAGGRQFF.

This chain joins TRBV19 and TRBJ1-1; 8 positions agree with TRBD1. J was trimmed by 9 bases and V by 0 bases; bases with no gene match: 6. The CDR3 totals 14 residues. The germline CDR1 and CDR2 sequences are LNHDA and SQIVND (reference sequence). DNA for the CDR3: TGTGCCAGTAGTATAGATTGGACAGGGCATAAAGCTTTCTTT. Translation gives CASSIDWTGHKAFF.

The chain has TRBV13 and TRBJ1-2; D is uncertain. Germline CDR1 reads PRHDT; CDR2 reads FYEKMQ (reference sequence). Trimming took off 5 bases at V and 13 bases at J, with 20 bases between the two ends. The length of the CDR3 is 13 residues. CDR3 nucleotide sequence: TGTGCCAGCAGCCCCCCGGGAGGGCTTCATCGCACCTTC. Translated, it gives CASSPPGGLHRTF.

The CDR3 loop is CASSDGQGVNQPQHF. In DNA, the CDR3 is TGTGCCAGCAGTGACGGACAGGGGGTAAATCAGCCCCAGCATTTT. The rearrangement uses TRBV6-1 and TRBJ1-5, with 10 bases aligning to TRBD1. With 3 bases clipped from V and 4 bases from J, the junction kept 3 bases outside the gene matches. The length of the CDR3 is 15 residues. CDR1 and CDR2 (germline): MNHNS, SASEGT.

This clone was picked up one time. V is TRBV6-5 and J is TRBJ1-4, with a weak D call TRBD1 (6 bases). The ends were cut back, 7 bases at V and 3 bases at J, with 9 bases in the middle. Germline lookup yields CDR1 MNHEY and CDR2 SVGAGI. The CDR3 sequence is 13 residues long. The CDR3 spells CASITGPNEKLFF. DNA for the CDR3: TGTGCCAGCATTACAGGGCCTAATGAAAAACTGTTTTTT.